This section outlines one T cell receptor (beta chain) sequence together with its context. Its target is unknown. Germline CDR1 is MNHNY and CDR2 is SVGAGI (reference sequence). Trimming removed 0 bases at V and 0 bases at J, with 8 bases between. The CDR3 length is 15 residues. This sample is drawn from a study of shared clonotypes between healthy human individuals. Study-wide context: There were three CD4 naive, three CD4 memory, two CD8 naive and one CD8 memory plates per donor. General observations from the study: Non-shared clonotypes showed lower generation probabilities than clonotypes common to all four donors. Several donors held approximately 4.6% of naive CD4 clonotypes in common.

The assay was carried out at the deep level. Only in-frame clones appear in the TCRdb table, and some are missing; sequencing was by immunoSEQ multiplex PCR. The sample contains some 2,100,000 clones, approximately 94% of which appear only once. The V and J genes are TRBV6-6 and TRBJ1-1; D remains ambiguous. The material sequenced was naive CD4+ T cells sorted from blood. Subset reported: CD45RA+ positively selected. The TCR sequence derives from a man younger than 30 in good health. This chain's CDR3 is CASSYSRQMNTEAFF. CDR3 sequence (DNA): TGTGCCAGCAGTTACTCGAGGCAAATGAACACTGAAGCTTTCTTT.